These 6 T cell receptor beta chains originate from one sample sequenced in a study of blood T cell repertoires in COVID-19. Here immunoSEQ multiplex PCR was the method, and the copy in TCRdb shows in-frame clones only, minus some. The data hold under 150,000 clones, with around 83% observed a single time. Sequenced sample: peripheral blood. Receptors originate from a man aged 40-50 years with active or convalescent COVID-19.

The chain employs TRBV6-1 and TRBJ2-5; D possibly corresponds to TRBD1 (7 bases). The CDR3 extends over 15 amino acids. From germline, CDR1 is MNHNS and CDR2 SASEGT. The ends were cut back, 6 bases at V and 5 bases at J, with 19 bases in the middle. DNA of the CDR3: TGTGCCAGCAGACCTACAGGGGCGGGGAGTGAGACCCAGTACTTC. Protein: CASRPTGAGSETQYF.

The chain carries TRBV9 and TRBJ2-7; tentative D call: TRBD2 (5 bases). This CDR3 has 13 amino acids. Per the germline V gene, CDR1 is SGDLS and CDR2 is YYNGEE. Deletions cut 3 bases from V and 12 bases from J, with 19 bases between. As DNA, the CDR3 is TGTGCCAGCAGCGGGGTGGAGGATGGGGTCCTGTACTTC. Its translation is CASSGVEDGVLYF. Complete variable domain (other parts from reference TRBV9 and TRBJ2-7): DSGVTQTPKHLITATGQRVTLRCSPRSGDLSVYWYQQSLDQGLQFLIQYYNGEERAKGNILERFSAQQFPDLHSELNLSSLELGDSALYFCASSGVEDGVLYFGPGTRLTVT.

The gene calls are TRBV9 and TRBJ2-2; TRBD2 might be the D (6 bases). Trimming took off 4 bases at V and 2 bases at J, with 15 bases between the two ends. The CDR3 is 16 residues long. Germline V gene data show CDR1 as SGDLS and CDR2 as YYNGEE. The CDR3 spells CASSPTAGPNTGELFF. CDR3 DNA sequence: TGTGCCAGCAGCCCGACGGCGGGGCCTAACACCGGGGAGCTGTTTTTT.

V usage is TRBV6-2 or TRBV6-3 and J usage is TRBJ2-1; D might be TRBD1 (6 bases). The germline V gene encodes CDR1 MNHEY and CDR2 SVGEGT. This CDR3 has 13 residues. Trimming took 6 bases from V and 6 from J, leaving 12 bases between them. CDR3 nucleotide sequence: TGTGCCAGCAGCAGGACAGTTGGCAATGAGCAGTTCTTC. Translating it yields CASSRTVGNEQFF.

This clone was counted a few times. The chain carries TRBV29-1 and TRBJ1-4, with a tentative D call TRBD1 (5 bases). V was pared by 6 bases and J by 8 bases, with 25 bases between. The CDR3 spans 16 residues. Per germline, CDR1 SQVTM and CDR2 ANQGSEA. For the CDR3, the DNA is TGCAGCGTCGGCCTCCTCTACAGGATACCGCGGGAAAAACTGTTTTTT. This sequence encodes CSVGLLYRIPREKLFF.

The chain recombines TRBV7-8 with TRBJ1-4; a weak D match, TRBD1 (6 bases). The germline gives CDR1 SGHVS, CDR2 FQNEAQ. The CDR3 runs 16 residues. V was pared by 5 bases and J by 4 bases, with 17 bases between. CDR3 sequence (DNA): TGTGCCAGCAGCCAAATCGGGGGGCTAAATAATGAAAAACTGTTTTTT. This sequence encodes CASSQIGGLNNEKLFF.